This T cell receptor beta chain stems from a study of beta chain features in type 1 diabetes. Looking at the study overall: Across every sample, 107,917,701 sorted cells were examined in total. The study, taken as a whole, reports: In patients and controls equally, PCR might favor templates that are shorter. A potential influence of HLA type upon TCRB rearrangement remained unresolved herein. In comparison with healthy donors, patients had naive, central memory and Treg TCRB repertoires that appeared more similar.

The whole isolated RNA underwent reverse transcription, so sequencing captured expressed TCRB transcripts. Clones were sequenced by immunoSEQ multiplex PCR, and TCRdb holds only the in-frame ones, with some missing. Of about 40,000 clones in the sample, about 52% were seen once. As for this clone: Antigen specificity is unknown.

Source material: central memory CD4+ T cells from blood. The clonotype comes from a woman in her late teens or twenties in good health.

The chain's CDR3 is CASSLLDQGGTEAFF. DNA for the CDR3: TGTGCCAGCAGCTTGTTGGACCAGGGTGGGACTGAAGCTTTCTTT. The chain joins TRBV5-6 to TRBJ1-1; maybe TRBD1 (5 bases). CDR3 length: 15 amino acids. The germline V gene has CDR1 SGHDT and CDR2 YYEEEE. Trimming removed 1 base from V and 5 bases from J, with 15 bases in between.